The 6 T cell receptor beta chains below were found in one sample sequenced in a study of shared clonotypes between healthy human individuals (dated by TCRdb to about 2020). The library was prepared using the immunoSEQ multiplex PCR assay. TCRdb took this table from immuneACCESS and kept in-frame rearrangements with V and J called. Such tables lack part of the clones; where checked against another copy, unresolved V genes explain under half of the gap, and the rest is unexplained. The sample table records about 1 million clones; about 75% of these occur just once. Around 1.5% of the sample goes to the ten largest clones. Sequenced sample: memory CD4+ T cells sorted from blood. The label giving this sample's cell subset or site can be read as: CD45RA-negative fraction. All receptors derive from a man between 18 and 29 years old in good health.

This clone was found many times. This chain uses TRBV10-1 with TRBJ2-1, with TRBD1 matching over 7 bases. The CDR3 is 14 residues long. CDR1 and CDR2 from the germline V gene are WNHNN and SYGVQD (reference sequence). J lost 9 bases, V lost 5 bases, and 10 bases had no gene match. CDR3 protein: CASSRQGLSSEQFF. Here the CDR3 DNA reads TGCGCCAGCAGTAGACAGGGATTAAGCAGTGAGCAGTTCTTC.

The table lists this clone with many counts. The J gene is TRBJ1-4, the V gene TRBV4-1; no reliable D call. Germline V gene lookup returns CDR1 MGHRA and CDR2 YSYEKL. V gave up 1 base and J gave up 0 bases, with 9 bases separating them. This CDR3 has 16 residues. Here the CDR3 reads CASSQGDGATNEKLFF. In DNA form, the CDR3 reads TGCGCCAGCAGCCAAGGAGATGGGGCAACTAATGAAAAACTGTTTTTT.

This clone was seen only a few times. The chain carries TRBV9 and TRBJ1-1; D not certain. V gave up 3 bases and J gave up 6 bases, with 12 bases separating them. The length of the CDR3 is 13 residues. CDR1 SGDLS and CDR2 YYNGEE come from the germline V gene. Here the CDR3 DNA reads TGTGCCAGCAGCGCCGAAGACCGAGCTGAAGCTTTCTTT. Translation: CASSAEDRAEAFF.

As to this clone: One end of the junction is discordant with germline, which a read error may explain. CDR3 in amino acids: CASSLTSGGEKFF. CDR3 DNA: TGTGCTAGCAGCTTGACTAGCGGGGGGGAAAAGTTCTTC. The J gene is TRBJ2-1, the V gene TRBV7-7; TRBD2 aligns across 14 bases. There are 13 residues in the CDR3. The germline gives CDR1 SSHAT, CDR2 FNYEAQ (reference sequence).

A single count supports this clone. This chain connects TRBV5-4 to TRBJ2-1; 9 positions match TRBD2. Germline V lookup: CDR1 SGHNT, CDR2 YYREEE (reference sequence). This CDR3 has 15 amino acids. With 3 bases clipped from V and 7 bases from J, the junction kept 8 bases outside the gene matches. This chain's CDR3 is CASSSRGGLTNEQFF. CDR3 nucleotides: TGTGCCAGCAGCTCGCGGGGGGGCCTTACGAATGAGCAGTTCTTC.

With regard to this clone: This specimen includes other DNA sequences encoding the same CDR3. The chain carries TRBV7-2 and TRBJ2-5; no reliable D call. V was pared by 2 bases and J by 5 bases, with 9 bases between. The CDR3 covers 13 residues. Germline CDR1 SGHTA, CDR2 FQGNSA. The CDR3 DNA sequence: TGTGCCAGCAGCTTAAACCCCGTTGAGACCCAGTACTTC. It yields the protein CASSLNPVETQYF.